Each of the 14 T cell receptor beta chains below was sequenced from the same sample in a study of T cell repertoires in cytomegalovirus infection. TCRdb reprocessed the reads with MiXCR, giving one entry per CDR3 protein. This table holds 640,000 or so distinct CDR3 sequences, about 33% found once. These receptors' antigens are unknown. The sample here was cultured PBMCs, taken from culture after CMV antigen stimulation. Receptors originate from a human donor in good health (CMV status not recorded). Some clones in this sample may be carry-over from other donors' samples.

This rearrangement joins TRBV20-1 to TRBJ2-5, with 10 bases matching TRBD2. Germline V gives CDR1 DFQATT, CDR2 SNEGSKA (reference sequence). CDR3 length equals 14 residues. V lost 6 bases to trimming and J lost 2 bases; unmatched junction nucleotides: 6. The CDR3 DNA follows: TGCAGTGCGCCAGCGGGAGGGTCTCAAGAGACCCAGTACTTC. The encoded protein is CSAPAGGSQETQYF.

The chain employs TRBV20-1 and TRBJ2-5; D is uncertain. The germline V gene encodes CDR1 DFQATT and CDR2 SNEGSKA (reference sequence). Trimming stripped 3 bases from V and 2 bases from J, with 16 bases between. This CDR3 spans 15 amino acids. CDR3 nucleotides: TGCAGTGCTAGGGAATGGTTGGGCAGGCAAGAGACCCAGTACTTC. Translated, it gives CSAREWLGRQETQYF.

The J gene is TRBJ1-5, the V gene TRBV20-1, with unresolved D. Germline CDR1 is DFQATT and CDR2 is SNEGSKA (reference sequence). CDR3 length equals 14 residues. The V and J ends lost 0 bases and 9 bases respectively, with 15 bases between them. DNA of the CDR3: TGCAGTGCTAGAGACAGGTTGTTTGGGAGGCCCCAGCATTTT. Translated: CSARDRLFGRPQHF.

CDR3 region: CASSPSRRGGWETQYF. CDR3 sequence (DNA): TGTGCCAGCAGTCCCTCTAGGCGGGGGGGGTGGGAGACCCAGTACTTC. The chain is built from TRBV27 and TRBJ2-5; 9 bases map to TRBD2. With V trimmed by 5 bases and J by 5 bases, 12 bases remained unmatched. The length of the CDR3 is 16 residues. Germline-derived CDR1 and CDR2 are MNHEY and SMNVEV (reference sequence).

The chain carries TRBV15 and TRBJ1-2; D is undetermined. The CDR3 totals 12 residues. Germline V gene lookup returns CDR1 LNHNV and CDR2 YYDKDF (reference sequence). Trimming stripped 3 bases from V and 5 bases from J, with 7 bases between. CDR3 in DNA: TGTGCCACCAGCAGGGAATCTTATGGCTACACCTTC. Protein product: CATSRESYGYTF. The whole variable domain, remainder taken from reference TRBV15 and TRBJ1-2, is DAMVIQNPRYQVTQFGKPVTLSCSQTLNHNVMYWYQQKSSQAPKLLFHYYDKDFNNEADTPDNFQSRRPNTSFCFLDIRSPGLGDTAMYLCATSRESYGYTFGSGTRLTVV.

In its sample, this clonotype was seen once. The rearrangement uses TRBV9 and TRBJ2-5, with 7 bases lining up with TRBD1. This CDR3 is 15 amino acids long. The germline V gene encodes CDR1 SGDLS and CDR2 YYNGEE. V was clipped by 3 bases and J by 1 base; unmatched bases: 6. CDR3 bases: TGTGCCAGCAGCGGGGACGGGACAGTCCAAGAGACCCAGTACTTC. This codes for CASSGDGTVQETQYF. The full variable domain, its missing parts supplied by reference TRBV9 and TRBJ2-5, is DSGVTQTPKHLITATGQRVTLRCSPRSGDLSVYWYQQSLDQGLQFLIQYYNGEERAKGNILERFSAQQFPDLHSELNLSSLELGDSALYFCASSGDGTVQETQYFGPGTRLLVL.

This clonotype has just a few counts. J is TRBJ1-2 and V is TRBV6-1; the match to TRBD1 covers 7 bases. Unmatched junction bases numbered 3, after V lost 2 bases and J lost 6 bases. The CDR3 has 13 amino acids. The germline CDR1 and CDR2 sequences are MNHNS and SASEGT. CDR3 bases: TGTGCCAGCAGTGAACGACAGGGCCATGGCTACACCTTC. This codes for CASSERQGHGYTF.

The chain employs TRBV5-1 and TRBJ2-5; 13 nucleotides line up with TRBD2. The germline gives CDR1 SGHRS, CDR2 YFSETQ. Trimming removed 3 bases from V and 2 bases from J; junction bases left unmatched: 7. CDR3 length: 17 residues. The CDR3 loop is CASSSGTSGIGQETQYF. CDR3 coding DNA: TGCGCCAGCAGCTCCGGGACTAGCGGGATAGGACAAGAGACCCAGTACTTC. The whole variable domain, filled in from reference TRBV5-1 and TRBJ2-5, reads KAGVTQTPRYLIKTRGQQVTLSCSPISGHRSVSWYQQTPGQGLQFLFEYFSETQRNKGNFPGRFSGRQFSNSRSEMNVSTLELGDSALYLCASSSGTSGIGQETQYFGPGTRLLVL.

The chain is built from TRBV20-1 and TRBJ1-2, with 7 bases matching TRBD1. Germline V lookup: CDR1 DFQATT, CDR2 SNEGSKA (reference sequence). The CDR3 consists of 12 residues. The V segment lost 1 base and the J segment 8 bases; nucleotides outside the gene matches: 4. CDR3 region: CSARGEGGGYTF. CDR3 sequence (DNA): TGCAGTGCTAGAGGGGAAGGGGGCGGCTACACCTTC.

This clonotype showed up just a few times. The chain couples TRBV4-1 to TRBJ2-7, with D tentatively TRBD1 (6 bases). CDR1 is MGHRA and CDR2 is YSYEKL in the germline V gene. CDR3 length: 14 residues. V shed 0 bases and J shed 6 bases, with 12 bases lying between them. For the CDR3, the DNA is TGCGCCAGCAGCCAAGATCAAAGGGGGACCGAGCAGTACTTC. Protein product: CASSQDQRGTEQYF.

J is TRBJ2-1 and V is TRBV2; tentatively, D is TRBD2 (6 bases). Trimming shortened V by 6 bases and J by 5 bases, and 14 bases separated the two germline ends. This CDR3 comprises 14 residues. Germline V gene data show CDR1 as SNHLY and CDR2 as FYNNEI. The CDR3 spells CASRGGRGDNEQFF. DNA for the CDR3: TGTGCCAGCAGGGGGGGAAGAGGGGACAATGAGCAGTTCTTC.

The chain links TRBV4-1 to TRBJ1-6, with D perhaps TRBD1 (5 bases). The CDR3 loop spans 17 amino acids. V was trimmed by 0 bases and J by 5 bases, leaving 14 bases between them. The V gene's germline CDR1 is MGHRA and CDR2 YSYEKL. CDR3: CASSQEFRRAHNSPLHF. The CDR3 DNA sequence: TGCGCCAGCAGCCAAGAGTTTCGCAGGGCCCATAATTCACCCCTCCACTTT.

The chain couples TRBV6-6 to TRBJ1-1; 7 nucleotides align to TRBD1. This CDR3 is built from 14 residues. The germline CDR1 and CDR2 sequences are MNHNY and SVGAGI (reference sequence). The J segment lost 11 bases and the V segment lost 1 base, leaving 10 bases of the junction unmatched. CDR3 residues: CASSYLTQGRVAFF. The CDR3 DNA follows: TGTGCCAGCAGTTACTTGACACAGGGGCGGGTCGCTTTCTTT.

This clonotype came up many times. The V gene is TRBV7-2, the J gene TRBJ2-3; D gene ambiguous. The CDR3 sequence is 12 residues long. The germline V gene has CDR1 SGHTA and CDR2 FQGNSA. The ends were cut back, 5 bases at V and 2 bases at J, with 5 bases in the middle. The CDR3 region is CASSPHTDTQYF. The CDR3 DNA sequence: TGTGCCAGCAGCCCTCACACAGATACGCAGTATTTT. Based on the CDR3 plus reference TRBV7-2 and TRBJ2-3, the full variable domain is GAGVSQSPSNKVTEKGKDVELRCDPISGHTALYWYRQSLGQGLEFLIYFQGNSAPDKSGLPSDRFSAERTGGSVSTLTIQRTQQEDSAVYLCASSPHTDTQYFGPGTRLTVL.